The following is a TCR beta chain sequence with its context. In germline, CDR1 is SEHNR, CDR2 FQNEAQ (reference sequence). V was trimmed by 2 bases and J by 7 bases, leaving 9 bases between them. The length of the CDR3 is 12 residues. The data stem from a study of cytomegalovirus exposure and HLA in healthy donors. Primers for the PCR totalled 60 Vbeta and 13 Jbeta. Sequenced by immunoSEQ multiplex PCR; TCRdb stores in-frame clones only, minus some. The sample records some 200,000 clones, about 80% being singletons. The source of this sequence is a woman in her twenties or thirties in good health and CMV-seronegative. The chain is built from TRBV7-9 and TRBJ2-7; D perhaps matches TRBD2 (5 bases). Sequencing was carried out using PBMCs. CDR3 sequence (DNA): TGTGCCAGCAGCTTACTACTAGGGGAGCAGTACTTC. Its translation is CASSLLLGEQYF. The entire variable domain, with the rest obtained from reference TRBV7-9 and TRBJ2-7, is as follows: DTGVSQNPRHKITKRGQNVTFRCDPISEHNRLYWYRQTLGQGPEFLTYFQNEAQLEKSRLLSDRFSAERPKGSFSTLEIQRTEQGDSAMYLCASSLLLGEQYFGPGTRLTVT.